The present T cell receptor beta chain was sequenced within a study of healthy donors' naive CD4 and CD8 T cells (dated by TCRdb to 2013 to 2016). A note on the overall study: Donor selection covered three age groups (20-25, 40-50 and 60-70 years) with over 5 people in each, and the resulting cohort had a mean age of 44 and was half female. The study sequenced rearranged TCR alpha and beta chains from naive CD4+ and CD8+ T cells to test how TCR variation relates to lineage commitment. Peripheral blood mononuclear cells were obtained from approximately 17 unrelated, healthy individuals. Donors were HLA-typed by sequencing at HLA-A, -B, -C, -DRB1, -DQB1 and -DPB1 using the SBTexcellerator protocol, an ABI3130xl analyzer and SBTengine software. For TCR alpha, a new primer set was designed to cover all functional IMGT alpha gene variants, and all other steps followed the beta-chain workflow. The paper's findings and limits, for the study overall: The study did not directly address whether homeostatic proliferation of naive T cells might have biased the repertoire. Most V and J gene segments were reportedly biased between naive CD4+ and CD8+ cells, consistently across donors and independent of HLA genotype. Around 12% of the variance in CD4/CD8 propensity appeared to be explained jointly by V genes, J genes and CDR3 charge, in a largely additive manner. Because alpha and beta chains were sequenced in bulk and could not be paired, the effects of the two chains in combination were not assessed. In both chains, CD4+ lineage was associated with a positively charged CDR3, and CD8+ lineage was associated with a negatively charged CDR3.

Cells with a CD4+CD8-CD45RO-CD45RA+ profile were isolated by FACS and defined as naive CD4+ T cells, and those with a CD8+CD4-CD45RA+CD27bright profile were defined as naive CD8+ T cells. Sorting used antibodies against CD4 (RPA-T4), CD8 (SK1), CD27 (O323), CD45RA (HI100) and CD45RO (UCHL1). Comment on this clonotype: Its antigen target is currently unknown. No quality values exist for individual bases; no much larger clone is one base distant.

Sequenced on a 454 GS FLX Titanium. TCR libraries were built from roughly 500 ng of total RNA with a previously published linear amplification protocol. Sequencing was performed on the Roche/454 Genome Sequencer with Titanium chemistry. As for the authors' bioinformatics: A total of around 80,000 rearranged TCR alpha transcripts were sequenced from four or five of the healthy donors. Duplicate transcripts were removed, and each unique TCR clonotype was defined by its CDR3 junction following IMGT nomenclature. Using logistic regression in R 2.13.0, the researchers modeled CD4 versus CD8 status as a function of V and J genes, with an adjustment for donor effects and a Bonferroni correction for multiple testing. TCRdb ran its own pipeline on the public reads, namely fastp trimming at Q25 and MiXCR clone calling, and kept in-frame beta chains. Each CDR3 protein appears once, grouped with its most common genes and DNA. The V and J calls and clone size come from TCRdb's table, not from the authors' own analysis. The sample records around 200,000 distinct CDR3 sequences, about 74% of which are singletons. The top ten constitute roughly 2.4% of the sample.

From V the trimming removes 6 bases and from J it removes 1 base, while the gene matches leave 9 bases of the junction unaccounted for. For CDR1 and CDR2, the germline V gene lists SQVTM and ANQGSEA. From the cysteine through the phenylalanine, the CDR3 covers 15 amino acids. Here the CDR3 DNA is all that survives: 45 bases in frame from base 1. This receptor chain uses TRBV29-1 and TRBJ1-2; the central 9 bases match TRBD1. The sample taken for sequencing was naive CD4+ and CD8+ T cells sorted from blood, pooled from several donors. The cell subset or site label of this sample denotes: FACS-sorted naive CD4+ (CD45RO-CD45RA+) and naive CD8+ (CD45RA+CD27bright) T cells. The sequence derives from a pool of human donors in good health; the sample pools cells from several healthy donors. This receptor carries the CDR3 CSVDRGKRGNYGYTF. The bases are TGCAGCGTGGACAGGGGAAAGAGGGGTAACTATGGCTACACCTTC.